This T cell receptor beta chain was obtained from a study of T cell responses to AZD1222 COVID-19 vaccine. Regarding the study as a whole: Clonal diversity may have been underestimated in mostly white British donors. After two AZD1222 doses, spike-specific TCR breadth and depth rose versus day 0.

Second doses at about 4 or about 12 weeks were pooled. Method: immunoSEQ multiplex PCR; TCRdb's copy keeps in-frame clones and lacks some. The table records over 150,000 clones, approximately 94% of them present only once. With respect to this clone: Its antigen remains unknown.

Here the sequenced sample was peripheral blood, taken 28 days after the second AZD1222 dose. The TCR sequence derives from an adult who received the AZD1222 COVID-19 vaccine.

The CDR3 loop reads CSVRGGGSSYEQYF. CDR3 sequence (DNA): TGCAGCGTGAGAGGCGGGGGGAGCTCCTACGAGCAGTACTTC. The chain links TRBV29-1 to TRBJ2-7, with 8 positions matching TRBD2. Germline-derived CDR1 and CDR2 are SQVTM and ANQGSEA. This CDR3 has 14 residues. J was trimmed by 0 bases and V by 6 bases; bases with no gene match: 7.